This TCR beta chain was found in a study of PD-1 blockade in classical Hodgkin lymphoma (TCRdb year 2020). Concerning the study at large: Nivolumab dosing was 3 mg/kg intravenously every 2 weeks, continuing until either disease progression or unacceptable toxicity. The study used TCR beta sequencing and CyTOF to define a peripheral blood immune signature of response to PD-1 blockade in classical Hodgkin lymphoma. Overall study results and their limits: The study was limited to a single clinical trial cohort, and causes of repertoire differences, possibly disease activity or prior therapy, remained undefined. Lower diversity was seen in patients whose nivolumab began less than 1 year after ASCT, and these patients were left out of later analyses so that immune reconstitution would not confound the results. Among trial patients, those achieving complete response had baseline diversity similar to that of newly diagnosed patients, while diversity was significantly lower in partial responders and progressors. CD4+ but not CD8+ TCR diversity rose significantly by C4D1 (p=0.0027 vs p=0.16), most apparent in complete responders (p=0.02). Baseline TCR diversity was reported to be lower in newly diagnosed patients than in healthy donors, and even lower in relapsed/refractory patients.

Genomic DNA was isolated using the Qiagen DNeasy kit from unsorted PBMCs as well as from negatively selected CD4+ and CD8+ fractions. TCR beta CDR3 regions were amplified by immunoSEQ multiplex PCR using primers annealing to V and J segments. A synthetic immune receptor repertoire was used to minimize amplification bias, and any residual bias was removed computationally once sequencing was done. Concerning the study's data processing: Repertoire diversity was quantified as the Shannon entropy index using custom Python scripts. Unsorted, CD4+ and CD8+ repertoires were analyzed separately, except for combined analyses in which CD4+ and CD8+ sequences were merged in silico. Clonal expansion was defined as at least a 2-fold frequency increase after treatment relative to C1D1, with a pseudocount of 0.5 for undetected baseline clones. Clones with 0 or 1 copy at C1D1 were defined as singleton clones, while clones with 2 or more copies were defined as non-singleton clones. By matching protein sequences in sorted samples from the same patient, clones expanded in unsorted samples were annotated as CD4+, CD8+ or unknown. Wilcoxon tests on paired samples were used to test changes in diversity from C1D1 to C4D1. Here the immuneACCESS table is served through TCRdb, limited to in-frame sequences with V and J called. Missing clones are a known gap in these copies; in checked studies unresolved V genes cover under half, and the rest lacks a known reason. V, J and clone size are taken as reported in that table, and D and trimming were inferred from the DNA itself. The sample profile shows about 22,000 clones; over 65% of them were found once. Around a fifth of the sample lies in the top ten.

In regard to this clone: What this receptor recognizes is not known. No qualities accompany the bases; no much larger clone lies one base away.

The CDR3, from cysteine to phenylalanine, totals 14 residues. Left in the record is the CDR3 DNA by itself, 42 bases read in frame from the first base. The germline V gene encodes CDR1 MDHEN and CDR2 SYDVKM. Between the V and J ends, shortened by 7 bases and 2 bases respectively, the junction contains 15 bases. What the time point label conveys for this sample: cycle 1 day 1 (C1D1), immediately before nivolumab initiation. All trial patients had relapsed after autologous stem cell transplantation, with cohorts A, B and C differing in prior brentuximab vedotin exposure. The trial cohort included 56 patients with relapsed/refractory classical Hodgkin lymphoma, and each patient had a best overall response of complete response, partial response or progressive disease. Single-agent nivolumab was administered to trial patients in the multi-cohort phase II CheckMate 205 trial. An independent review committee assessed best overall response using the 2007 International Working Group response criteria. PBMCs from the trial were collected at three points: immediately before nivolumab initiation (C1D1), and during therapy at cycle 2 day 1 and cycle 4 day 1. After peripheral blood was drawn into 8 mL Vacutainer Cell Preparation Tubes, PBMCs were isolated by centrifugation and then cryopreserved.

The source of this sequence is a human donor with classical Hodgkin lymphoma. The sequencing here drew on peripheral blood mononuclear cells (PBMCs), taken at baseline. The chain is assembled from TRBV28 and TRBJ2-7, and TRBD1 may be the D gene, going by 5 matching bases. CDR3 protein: CASTATNRPYEQYF. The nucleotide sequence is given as TGTGCCAGCACCGCAACGAACAGGCCCTACGAGCAGTACTTC.